This T cell receptor (beta chain) was sequenced in a study of vaccination and CD4 T cells after COVID-19. Treatment of the sample: roughly 10-day PBMC culture with coronavirus spike peptide pools or control peptides (ViraFEST assay). The Oncomine TCR Beta short-read assay generated sequence data from the DNA of cultured CD4+ T cells. TCRdb recomputed calls from the PCR reads with MiXCR, one row per CDR3 protein. The sample has about 10,000 distinct CDR3 sequences; roughly 45% are singletons. With regard to this clonotype: Its antigen remains unidentified.

V gave up 4 bases and J gave up 0 bases; unmatched junction bases: 2. This CDR3 is 14 amino acids long. What was sequenced was CD4+ T cells from blood, cultured in vitro. This receptor was taken from a human donor who had recovered from COVID-19. The rearrangement uses TRBV12-3 or TRBV12-4 and TRBJ1-1; 7 nucleotides line up with TRBD1. Written as DNA, the CDR3 is TGTGCCAGCAGTTCTAGGGGGCTGAACACTGAAGCTTTCTTT. Translation: CASSSRGLNTEAFF.